These T cell receptor beta chains were read from a single sample in a study of CD4 T cells in relation to SARS-CoV-2 and coronaviruses. Clones were sequenced by immunoSEQ multiplex PCR, and TCRdb holds only the in-frame ones, with some missing. The table has 25,000 to 30,000 clones, over 70% seen once. These receptors' targets are unknown. The sequenced material came from CD4+ T cells from PBMCs, cultured in vitro. The receptor set was obtained from a human donor in good health. The CDR3 runs from the conserved cysteine through the conserved F or W. Fields, in order: CDR3 length, J gene, clone size, V gene, CDR3 protein. Clone size is given for some rows only: seen once, a few or many times, or a class if the clone is expanded.

CDR3 length: 14
J gene: TRBJ1-6
clone size: once
V gene: TRBV19
CDR3 protein: CASRDPLRNSPLHF

CDR3 length: 16
J gene: TRBJ1-6
clone size: .
V gene: TRBV30
CDR3 protein: CAWRLFGDMDHSPLHF

CDR3 length: 14
J gene: TRBJ1-5
clone size: .
V gene: TRBV7-2
CDR3 protein: CASSFSGQHQPQHF

CDR3 length: 13
J gene: TRBJ1-6
clone size: .
V gene: TRBV6-4
CDR3 protein: CASSDSYNSPLHF

CDR3 length: 16
J gene: TRBJ2-2
clone size: .
V gene: TRBV19
CDR3 protein: CASTPFGGRATGELFF

CDR3 length: 12
J gene: TRBJ2-1
clone size: .
V gene: TRBV9
CDR3 protein: CASSGWNNEQFF

CDR3 length: 14
J gene: TRBJ1-2
clone size: .
V gene: TRBV19
CDR3 protein: CASRPPGIGYGYTF

CDR3 length: 17
J gene: TRBJ2-5
clone size: .
V gene: TRBV7-2
CDR3 protein: CASSLWRGLAYQETQYF

CDR3 length: 17
J gene: TRBJ1-2
clone size: .
V gene: TRBV13
CDR3 protein: CASSLGPSGQGSYGYTF

CDR3 length: 14
J gene: TRBJ2-3
clone size: few
V gene: TRBV2
CDR3 protein: CASRQGLSTDTQYF

CDR3 length: 13
J gene: TRBJ1-2
clone size: .
V gene: TRBV10-3
CDR3 protein: CAISESLNYGYTF

CDR3 length: 18
J gene: TRBJ2-2
clone size: .
V gene: TRBV12-5
CDR3 protein: CASGLVTLQGANTGELFF

CDR3 length: 15
J gene: TRBJ1-5
clone size: .
V gene: TRBV3-1/TRBV3-2
CDR3 protein: CASSVGSGGNQPQHF

CDR3 length: 17
J gene: TRBJ2-5
clone size: .
V gene: TRBV9
CDR3 protein: CASSVALSGGQESSQYF

CDR3 length: 15
J gene: TRBJ1-2
clone size: .
V gene: TRBV10-3
CDR3 protein: CAIIRDRDLNYGYTF

CDR3 length: 13
J gene: TRBJ1-4
clone size: .
V gene: TRBV25-1
CDR3 protein: CATSDRVTEKLFF

CDR3 length: 14
J gene: TRBJ2-7
clone size: .
V gene: TRBV6-2/TRBV6-3
CDR3 protein: CASSSSGSIDEQYF

CDR3 length: 15
J gene: TRBJ2-1
clone size: .
V gene: TRBV19
CDR3 protein: CASSPTGIGSNEQFF

CDR3 length: 15
J gene: TRBJ1-6
clone size: .
V gene: TRBV30
CDR3 protein: CAWSVGVEYNSPLHF

CDR3 length: 15
J gene: TRBJ2-2
clone size: .
V gene: TRBV27
CDR3 protein: CASSPWGIGTGELFF

CDR3 length: 14
J gene: TRBJ2-2
clone size: .
V gene: TRBV10-3
CDR3 protein: CAISTGGSAGELFF

CDR3 length: 15
J gene: TRBJ1-4
clone size: .
V gene: TRBV6-5
CDR3 protein: CASSPQGGAGEKLFF

CDR3 length: 16
J gene: TRBJ2-2
clone size: .
V gene: TRBV7-2
CDR3 protein: CASSNEPTTNTGELFF

CDR3 length: 15
J gene: TRBJ2-5
clone size: .
V gene: TRBV9
CDR3 protein: CASSTREGGGETQYF

CDR3 length: 12
J gene: TRBJ1-2
clone size: .
V gene: TRBV6-2/TRBV6-3
CDR3 protein: CASSYSIRGYTF

CDR3 length: 14
J gene: TRBJ2-7
clone size: few
V gene: TRBV6-5
CDR3 protein: CASSYFSGSYEQYF

CDR3 length: 13
J gene: TRBJ2-4
clone size: few
V gene: TRBV6-6
CDR3 protein: CASSLPYFNIQYF

CDR3 length: 13
J gene: TRBJ1-6
clone size: .
V gene: TRBV7-6
CDR3 protein: CASSLGQDSPLHF

CDR3 length: 12
J gene: TRBJ2-1
clone size: .
V gene: TRBV19
CDR3 protein: CASSIGGFEQFF

CDR3 length: 15
J gene: TRBJ2-1
clone size: .
V gene: TRBV7-3
CDR3 protein: CASSPRLAGSNEQFF

CDR3 length: 14
J gene: TRBJ1-4
clone size: .
V gene: TRBV19
CDR3 protein: CASMSGSSNEKLFF

CDR3 length: 14
J gene: TRBJ1-2
clone size: .
V gene: TRBV7-3
CDR3 protein: CASSLDRDGYGYTF

CDR3 length: 16
J gene: TRBJ2-5
clone size: .
V gene: TRBV11-2
CDR3 protein: CASSRLRAGGGETQYF

CDR3 length: 12
J gene: TRBJ1-1
clone size: .
V gene: TRBV19
CDR3 protein: CASSGPGLEAFF

CDR3 length: 16
J gene: TRBJ1-1
clone size: once
V gene: TRBV4-2
CDR3 protein: CASSQDRDRGGAEAFF

CDR3 length: 16
J gene: TRBJ2-3
clone size: .
V gene: TRBV6-5
CDR3 protein: CASSYRPTSGGDTQYF

CDR3 length: 14
J gene: TRBJ1-1
clone size: .
V gene: TRBV11-3
CDR3 protein: CASSFSREGTEAFF

CDR3 length: 14
J gene: TRBJ2-1
clone size: .
V gene: TRBV10-3
CDR3 protein: CAITQGKSYNEQFF

CDR3 length: 16
J gene: TRBJ2-6
clone size: once
V gene: TRBV27
CDR3 protein: CASRMGQRTGANVLTF

CDR3 length: 17
J gene: TRBJ1-1
clone size: .
V gene: TRBV6-2/TRBV6-3
CDR3 protein: CASSYPTLTGPGTEAFF

CDR3 length: 15
J gene: TRBJ1-6
clone size: large
V gene: TRBV5-5
CDR3 protein: CASSLTVPSGSPLHF

CDR3 length: 15
J gene: TRBJ2-7
clone size: .
V gene: TRBV9
CDR3 protein: CASSVGPGGDHEQYF

CDR3 length: 17
J gene: TRBJ1-5
clone size: once
V gene: TRBV24-1
CDR3 protein: CATSDSGLRAPAQPQHF

CDR3 length: 14
J gene: TRBJ2-5
clone size: .
V gene: TRBV5-1
CDR3 protein: CASSRWDRGETQYF

CDR3 length: 13
J gene: TRBJ2-1
clone size: .
V gene: TRBV29-1
CDR3 protein: CSGETGWGNEQFF

CDR3 length: 14
J gene: TRBJ1-4
clone size: .
V gene: TRBV5-1
CDR3 protein: CASSLGGMDEKLFF

CDR3 length: 15
J gene: TRBJ2-1
clone size: .
V gene: TRBV4-1
CDR3 protein: CASSQRQGYYNEQFF

CDR3 length: 14
J gene: TRBJ1-4
clone size: .
V gene: TRBV5-1
CDR3 protein: CASSLGTQNEKLFF